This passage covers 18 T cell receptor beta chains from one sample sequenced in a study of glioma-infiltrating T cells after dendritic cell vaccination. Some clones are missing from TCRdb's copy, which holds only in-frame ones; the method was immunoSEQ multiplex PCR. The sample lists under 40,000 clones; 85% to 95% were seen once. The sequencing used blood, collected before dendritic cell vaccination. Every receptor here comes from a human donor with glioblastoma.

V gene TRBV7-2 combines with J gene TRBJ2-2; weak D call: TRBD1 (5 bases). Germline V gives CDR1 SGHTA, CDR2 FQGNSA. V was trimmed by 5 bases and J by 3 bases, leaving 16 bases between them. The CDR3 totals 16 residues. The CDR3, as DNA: TGTGCCAGCAGCATAACGGCAGGGTCGGACACCGGGGAGCTGTTTTTT. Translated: CASSITAGSDTGELFF.

The DNA for the CDR3 is TGTGCCAGCAGCGTAGTATCCCCTGCTAACTATGGCTACACCTTC. This encodes CASSVVSPANYGYTF. The chain uses TRBV9 and TRBJ1-2, with D uncertain. The V and J ends lost 0 bases and 0 bases respectively, with 9 bases between them. CDR3 length equals 15 residues. The germline CDR1 and CDR2 sequences are SGDLS and YYNGEE.

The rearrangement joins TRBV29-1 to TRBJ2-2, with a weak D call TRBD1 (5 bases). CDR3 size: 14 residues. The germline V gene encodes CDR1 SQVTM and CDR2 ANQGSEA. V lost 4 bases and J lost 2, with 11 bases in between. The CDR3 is CSVGTPTNTGELFF. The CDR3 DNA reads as TGCAGCGTTGGGACACCAACCAACACCGGGGAGCTGTTTTTT.

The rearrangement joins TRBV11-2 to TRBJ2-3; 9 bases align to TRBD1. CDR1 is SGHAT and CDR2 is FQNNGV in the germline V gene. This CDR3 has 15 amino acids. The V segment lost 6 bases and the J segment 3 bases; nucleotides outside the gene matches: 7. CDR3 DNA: TGTGCCAGCAGAACCGGGACAGGGAAGACAGATACGCAGTATTTT. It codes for CASRTGTGKTDTQYF. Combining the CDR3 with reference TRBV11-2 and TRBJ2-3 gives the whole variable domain EAGVAQSPRYKIIEKRQSVAFWCNPISGHATLYWYQQILGQGPKLLIQFQNNGVVDDSQLPKDRFSAERLKGVDSTLKIQPAKLEDSAVYLCASRTGTGKTDTQYFGPGTRLTVL.

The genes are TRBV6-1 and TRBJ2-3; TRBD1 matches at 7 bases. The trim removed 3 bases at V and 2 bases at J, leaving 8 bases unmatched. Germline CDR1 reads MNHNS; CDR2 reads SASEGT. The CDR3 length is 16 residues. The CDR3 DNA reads TGTGCCAGCAGTGAGTACAAAGGGGGCAACACAGATACGCAGTATTTT. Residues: CASSEYKGGNTDTQYF.

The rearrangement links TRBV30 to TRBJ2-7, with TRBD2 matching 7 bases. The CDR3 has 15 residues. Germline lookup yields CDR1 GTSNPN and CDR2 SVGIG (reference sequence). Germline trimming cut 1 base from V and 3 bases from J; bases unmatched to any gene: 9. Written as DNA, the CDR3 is TGTGCCTGGAGTGGAGTGGCTAGCGGCAACTACGAGCAGTACTTC. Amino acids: CAWSGVASGNYEQYF.

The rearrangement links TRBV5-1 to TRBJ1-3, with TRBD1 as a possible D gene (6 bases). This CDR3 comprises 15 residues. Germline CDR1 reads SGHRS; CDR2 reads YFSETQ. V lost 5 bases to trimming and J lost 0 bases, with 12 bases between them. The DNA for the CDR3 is TGCGCCAGCAGTTTCGGACAGAGCTCTGGAAACACCATATATTTT. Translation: CASSFGQSSGNTIYF.

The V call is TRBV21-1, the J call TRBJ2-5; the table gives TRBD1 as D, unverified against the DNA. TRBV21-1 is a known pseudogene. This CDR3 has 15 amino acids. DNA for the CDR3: TGTGCCAGCAGCAAAGCCCTTGGACAGGGCGAGACCCAGTACTTC. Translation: CASSKALGQGETQYF.

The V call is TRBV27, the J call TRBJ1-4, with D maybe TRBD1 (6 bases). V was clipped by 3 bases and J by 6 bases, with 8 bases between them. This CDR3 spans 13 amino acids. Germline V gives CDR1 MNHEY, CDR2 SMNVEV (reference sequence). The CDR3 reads CASSFRGYEKLFF. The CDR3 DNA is TGTGCCAGCAGTTTCAGGGGTTATGAAAAACTGTTTTTT.

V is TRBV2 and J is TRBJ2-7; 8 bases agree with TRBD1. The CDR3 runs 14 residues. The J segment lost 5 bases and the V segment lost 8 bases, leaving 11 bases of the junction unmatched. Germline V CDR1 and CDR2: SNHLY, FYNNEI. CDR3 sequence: CASLMTGVSHEQYF. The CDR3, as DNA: TGTGCCAGCCTTATGACAGGGGTGTCCCACGAGCAGTACTTC. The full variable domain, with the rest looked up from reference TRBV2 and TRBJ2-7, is EPEVTQTPSHQVTQMGQEVILRCVPISNHLYFYWYRQILGQKVEFLVSFYNNEISEKSEIFDDQFSVERPDGSNFTLKIRSTKLEDSAMYFCASLMTGVSHEQYFGPGTRLTVT.

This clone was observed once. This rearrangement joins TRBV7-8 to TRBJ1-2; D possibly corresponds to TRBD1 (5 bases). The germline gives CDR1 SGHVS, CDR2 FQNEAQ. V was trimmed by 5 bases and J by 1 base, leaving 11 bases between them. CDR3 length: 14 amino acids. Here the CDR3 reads CASSTSTVNYGYTF. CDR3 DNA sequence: TGTGCCAGCAGCACCTCGACAGTTAACTATGGCTACACCTTC.

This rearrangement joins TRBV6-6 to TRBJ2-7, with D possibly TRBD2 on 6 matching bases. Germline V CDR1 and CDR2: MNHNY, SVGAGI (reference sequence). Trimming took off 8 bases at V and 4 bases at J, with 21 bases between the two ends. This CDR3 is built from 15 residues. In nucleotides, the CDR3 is TGTGCCAGCTCCCGACGGGGCGGGGTTGGGTACGAGCAGTACTTC. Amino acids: CASSRRGGVGYEQYF.

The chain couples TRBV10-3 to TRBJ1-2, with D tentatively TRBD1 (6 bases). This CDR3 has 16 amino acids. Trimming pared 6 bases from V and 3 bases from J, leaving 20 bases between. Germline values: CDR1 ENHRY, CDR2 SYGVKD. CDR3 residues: CAISNPTGHRDYGYTF. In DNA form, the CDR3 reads TGTGCCATCAGCAACCCCACCGGTCACAGGGACTATGGCTACACCTTC.

Here the CDR3 DNA reads TGCGCCAGCAGCCAAGAGGGGGGATCCTACGAGCAGTACTTC. Its translation: CASSQEGGSYEQYF. This chain links TRBV4-1 with TRBJ2-7, with a tentative D call TRBD2 (6 bases). V was trimmed by 0 bases and J by 1 base, leaving 7 bases between them. CDR3 size: 14 residues. Per germline, CDR1 MGHRA and CDR2 YSYEKL.

The CDR3 protein is CASSPGGGLEQYF. DNA of the CDR3: TGTGCCAGCTCACCGGGGGGGGGTCTCGAGCAGTACTTC. The V gene is TRBV18, the J gene TRBJ2-7, with 7 nucleotides matching TRBD2. From germline, CDR1 is KGHSH and CDR2 LQKENI. This CDR3 region has 13 residues. With 3 bases clipped from V and 6 bases from J, the junction kept 5 bases outside the gene matches.

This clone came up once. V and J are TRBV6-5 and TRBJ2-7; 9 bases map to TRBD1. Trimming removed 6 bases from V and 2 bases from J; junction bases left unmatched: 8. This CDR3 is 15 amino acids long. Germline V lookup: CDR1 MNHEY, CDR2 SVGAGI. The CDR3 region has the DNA TGTGCCAGCAGGGGGGACAGGGAGACCCCCTACGAGCAGTACTTC. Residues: CASRGDRETPYEQYF.

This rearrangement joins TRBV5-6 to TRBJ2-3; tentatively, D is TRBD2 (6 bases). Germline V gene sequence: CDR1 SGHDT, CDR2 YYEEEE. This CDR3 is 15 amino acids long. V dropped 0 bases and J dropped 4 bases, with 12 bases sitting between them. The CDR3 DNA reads TGTGCCAGCAGCTTGGCTGGGGGGTGGGCAGATACGCAGTATTTT. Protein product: CASSLAGGWADTQYF.

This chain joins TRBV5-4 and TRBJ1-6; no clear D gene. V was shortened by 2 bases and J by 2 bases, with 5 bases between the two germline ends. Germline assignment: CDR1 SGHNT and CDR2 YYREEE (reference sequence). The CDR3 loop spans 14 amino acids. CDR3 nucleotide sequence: TGTGCCAGCAGCTTAACGGCCTATAATTCACCCCTCCACTTT. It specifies CASSLTAYNSPLHF.